This T cell receptor (beta chain) was sequenced for a study of naive and memory T cell subsets. This clonotype was counted a few times. V was cut by 3 bases and J by 5 bases, with 7 bases left in between. The CDR3 totals 12 residues. An equimolar mix of two oligonucleotides served as the beta constant-region primer for TRBC1 and TRBC2. Each CDR3 protein gets one entry after TCRdb re-called the UMI-ligation and nested PCR reads with MiXCR. Among 130,000 to 150,000 distinct CDR3 sequences listed, about a sixth were seen once. This sequence joins TRBV12-3 or TRBV12-4 and TRBJ2-5; D is ambiguous. The receptor's source is a human donor in good health. Sequencing was done on a sample of naive CD4+ T cells from blood. CDR3 amino acids: CASSLIVETQYF. Written as DNA, the CDR3 is TGTGCCAGCAGTTTGATCGTGGAGACCCAGTACTTC.